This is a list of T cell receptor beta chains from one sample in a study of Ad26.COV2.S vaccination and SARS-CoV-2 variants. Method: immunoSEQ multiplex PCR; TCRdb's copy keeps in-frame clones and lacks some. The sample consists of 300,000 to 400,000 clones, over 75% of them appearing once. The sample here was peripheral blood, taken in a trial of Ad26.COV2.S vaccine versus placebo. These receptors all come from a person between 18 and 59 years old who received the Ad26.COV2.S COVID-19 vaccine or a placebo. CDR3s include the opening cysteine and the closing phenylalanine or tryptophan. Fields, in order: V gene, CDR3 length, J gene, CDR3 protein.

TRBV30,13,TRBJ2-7,CAWSTGHHYEQYF
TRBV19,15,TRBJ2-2,CASSIRTGSTGELFF
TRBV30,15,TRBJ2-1,CAWSAFSGGLNEQFF
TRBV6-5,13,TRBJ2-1,CASGGRTYNEQFF
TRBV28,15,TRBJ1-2,CASSFFRKSNYGYTF
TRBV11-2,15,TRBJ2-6,CASSSGGSGANVLTF
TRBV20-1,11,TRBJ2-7,CSVKTLDEQYF
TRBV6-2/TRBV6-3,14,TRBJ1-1,CASSYKTGVTEAFF
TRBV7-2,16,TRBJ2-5,CASSLGLAGGQETQYF
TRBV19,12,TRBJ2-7,CASSIESYEQYF
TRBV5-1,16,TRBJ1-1,CASSTGQGDWGTEAFF
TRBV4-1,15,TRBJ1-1,CASSHGQGPNTEAFF
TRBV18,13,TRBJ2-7,CASSPVSSYEQYF
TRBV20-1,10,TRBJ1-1,CSARFGLAFF
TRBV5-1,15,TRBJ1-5,CASSLSSGLDQPQHF
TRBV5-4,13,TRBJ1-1,CASSPDTDTEAFF
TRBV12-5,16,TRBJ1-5,CASGLVRTDSNQPQHF
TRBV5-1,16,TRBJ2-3,CASSLGLAGEADTQYF
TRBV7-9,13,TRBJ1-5,CASSWTVNQPQHF
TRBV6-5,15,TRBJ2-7,CASSGTGSKAYEQYF
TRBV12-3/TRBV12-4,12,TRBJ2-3,CASSLVTDTQYF
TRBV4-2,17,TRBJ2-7,CASSQGEVTSSSYEQYF
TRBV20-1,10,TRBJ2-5,CSASWETQYF
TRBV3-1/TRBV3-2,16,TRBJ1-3,CASSQVVVDSGNTIYF
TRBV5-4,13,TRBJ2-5,CASSRDRGETQYF
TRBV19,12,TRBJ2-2,CASRGSTGELFF
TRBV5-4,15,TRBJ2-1,CASSFDSGDYNEQFF
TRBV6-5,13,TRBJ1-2,CASSPGTGGGYTF
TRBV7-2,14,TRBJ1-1,CASSLRRGTPEAFF
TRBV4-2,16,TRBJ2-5,CASSQGPGGKSETQYF
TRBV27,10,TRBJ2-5,CASRGETQYF
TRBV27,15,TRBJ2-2,CASSLGDSFTGELFF
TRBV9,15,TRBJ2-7,CASSVGTSGGYEQYF
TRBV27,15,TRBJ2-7,CASSFRRDSQSEQYF
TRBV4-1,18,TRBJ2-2,CASSHNKGGTNFAGELFF
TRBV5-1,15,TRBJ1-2,CASSLGSVPAYGYTF
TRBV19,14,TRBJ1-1,CASSIGMMNTEAFF